This T cell receptor beta chain was identified in a study of blood T cell repertoires in COVID-19. Whole-study context: Collection of acute and convalescent COVID-19 samples took place in the United States, Italy and Spain.

The data were produced by immunoSEQ multiplex PCR, yet TCRdb's version contains in-frame clones alone and is incomplete. The sample has 150,000 to 200,000 clones; just over 85% are singletons. The CDR3 runs 15 residues. CDR1 and CDR2 (germline): SGHTA, FQGTGA. V lost 3 bases, J lost 2 bases, and 8 bases lay in between. The clonotype was recovered from a man between 50 and 59 years old with active or convalescent COVID-19. The sequencing input was peripheral blood. The V gene is TRBV7-3, the J gene TRBJ2-6; TRBD1 might be the D (5 bases). The CDR3 nucleotides are TGTGCCAGCAGCTTCGAAGGGGCTGGGGCCAACGTCCTGACTTTC. Its protein is CASSFEGAGANVLTF.